This entry lists 11 T cell receptor beta chains sequenced from one sample in a study of PD-1 blockade in classical Hodgkin lymphoma (dated by TCRdb to 2019 to 2021). This sample's time point label indicates: cycle 1 day 1 (C1D1), immediately before nivolumab initiation. Every trial patient had relapsed following autologous stem cell transplantation, and prior brentuximab vedotin exposure was what differed among cohorts A, B and C. CD4+ T cells were purified from thawed PBMCs by magnetic negative selection with a Miltenyi CD4+ T cell isolation kit. The library was prepared using the immunoSEQ multiplex PCR assay. TCRdb provides this immuneACCESS table in a form limited to in-frame rearrangements. Some clones are lacking; in checked studies, under half of them reflect an unresolved V gene, and why the rest are absent is not known. This sample lists about 35,000 clones; 80% to 95% were detected once. The ten largest clones take up around 0.25% of the sample.

The sample was CD4+ T cells from blood, taken at baseline. Source of these receptors: a human donor with classical Hodgkin lymphoma.

This chain joins TRBV6-5 and TRBJ1-4; TRBD1 might be the D (5 bases). V lost 8 bases, J lost 11 bases, and 12 bases lay in between. Germline-derived CDR1 and CDR2 are MNHEY and SVGAGI. This CDR3 has 11 amino acids. The CDR3 loop reads CASGTPNKLFF. Written as DNA, the CDR3 is TGTGCCAGCGGGACCCCCAACAAACTGTTTTTT.

J is TRBJ1-5 and V is TRBV19; weak D call: TRBD1 (5 bases). Germline CDR1 LNHDA, CDR2 SQIVND (reference sequence). Trimming left V 10 bases short and J 2 bases short, with 12 bases between. The CDR3 runs 13 residues. DNA of the CDR3: TGTGCCACCAATAAACAGGGCAATCAGCCCCAGCATTTT. Translating gives CATNKQGNQPQHF. Full variable domain (rest looked up from reference TRBV19 and TRBJ1-5): DGGITQSPKYLFRKEGQNVTLSCEQNLNHDAMYWYRQDPGQGLRLIYYSQIVNDFQKGDIAEGYSVSREKKESFPLTVTSAQKNPTAFYLCATNKQGNQPQHFGDGTRLSIL.

This clone was picked up a small number of times. The chain employs TRBV30 and TRBJ1-2; D unresolved. This CDR3 spans 11 amino acids. Per the germline V gene, CDR1 is GTSNPN and CDR2 is SVGIG (reference sequence). V lost 0 bases to trimming and J lost 7 bases, with 6 bases between them. DNA of the CDR3: TGTGCCTGGAGTGTTGGTCGTGGCTACACCTTC. This encodes CAWSVGRGYTF.

The V call is TRBV7-7, the J call TRBJ2-5; tentative D call: TRBD1 (6 bases). Germline lookup yields CDR1 SSHAT and CDR2 FNYEAQ (reference sequence). With 4 bases removed from V and 7 bases from J, the gap between germline ends came to 19 bases. The CDR3 covers 15 residues. CDR3 in amino acids: CASSSEDSRFGTQYF. In DNA, the CDR3 is TGTGCCAGCAGCTCAGAGGACAGCCGGTTTGGGACCCAGTACTTC. The variable domain in full, with the rest retrieved from reference TRBV7-7 and TRBJ2-5, is GAGVSQSPRYKVTKRGQDVTLRCDPISSHATLYWYQQALGQGPEFLTYFNYEAQPDKSGLPSDRFSAERPEGSISTLTIQRTEQRDSAMYRCASSSEDSRFGTQYFGPGTRLLVL.

The chain joins TRBV7-9 to TRBJ2-5, with 10 bases lining up with TRBD1. This CDR3 contains 15 residues. CDR1 is SEHNR and CDR2 is FQNEAQ in the germline V gene (reference sequence). V lost 6 bases, J lost 5 bases, and 9 bases stayed unmatched. CDR3 residues: CASRSGTGVRETQYF. CDR3 bases: TGTGCCAGCAGGTCCGGGACAGGGGTAAGGGAGACCCAGTACTTC.

The chain combines TRBV28 with TRBJ1-1; weak D call: TRBD1 (6 bases). Trimming left V 5 bases short and J 0 bases short, with 13 bases between. This CDR3 has 15 residues. Germline CDR1 is MDHEN and CDR2 is SYDVKM. The CDR3 protein is CASSMTGSMNTEAFF. The CDR3 DNA reads as TGTGCCAGCAGTATGACAGGATCTATGAACACTGAAGCTTTCTTT.

The gene calls are TRBV20-1 and TRBJ1-1; D ambiguous. V was shortened by 4 bases and J by 10 bases, with 13 bases between the two germline ends. Germline V CDR1 and CDR2: DFQATT, SNEGSKA (reference sequence). The CDR3 has 11 amino acids. Here the CDR3 reads CSAKPGVGAFF. As DNA, the CDR3 is TGCAGTGCTAAACCGGGAGTCGGAGCTTTCTTT.

The rearrangement uses TRBV10-1 and TRBJ2-7, with 7 positions matching TRBD2. CDR1 and CDR2 (germline): WNHNN, SYGVQD (reference sequence). The CDR3 length is 15 residues. V was clipped by 3 bases and J by 3 bases; unmatched bases: 8. The CDR3 protein is CASSEGGLDFYEQYF. The CDR3 region has the DNA TGCGCCAGCAGTGAAGGCGGACTAGACTTCTACGAGCAGTACTTC.

V usage is TRBV29-1 and J usage is TRBJ1-5; TRBD1 agrees at 9 bases. V lost 6 bases to trimming and J lost 3 bases; unmatched junction nucleotides: 3. The CDR3 is 13 residues long. Germline lookup yields CDR1 SQVTM and CDR2 ANQGSEA. CDR3 bases: TGCAGCGTGGGGACAGGGTTCAATCAGCCCCAGCATTTT. Encoded protein: CSVGTGFNQPQHF.

The genes are TRBV4-1 and TRBJ2-7, with TRBD2 matching 15 bases. This CDR3 is 15 amino acids long. V lost 4 bases, J lost 6 bases, and 4 bases stayed unmatched. Per the germline V gene, CDR1 is MGHRA and CDR2 is YSYEKL. CDR3 loop: CASSRGLAGGPEQYF. CDR3 DNA sequence: TGCGCCAGCAGCCGCGGACTAGCGGGAGGGCCCGAGCAGTACTTC.

The chain has TRBV10-1 and TRBJ2-2; D call uncertain. Trimming removed 3 bases from V and 6 bases from J, with 8 bases in between. There are 13 residues in the CDR3. Germline assignment: CDR1 WNHNN and CDR2 SYGVQD (reference sequence). Here the CDR3 reads CASSDSIPGELFF. The CDR3 DNA reads TGCGCCAGCAGTGACTCCATACCCGGGGAGCTGTTTTTT.